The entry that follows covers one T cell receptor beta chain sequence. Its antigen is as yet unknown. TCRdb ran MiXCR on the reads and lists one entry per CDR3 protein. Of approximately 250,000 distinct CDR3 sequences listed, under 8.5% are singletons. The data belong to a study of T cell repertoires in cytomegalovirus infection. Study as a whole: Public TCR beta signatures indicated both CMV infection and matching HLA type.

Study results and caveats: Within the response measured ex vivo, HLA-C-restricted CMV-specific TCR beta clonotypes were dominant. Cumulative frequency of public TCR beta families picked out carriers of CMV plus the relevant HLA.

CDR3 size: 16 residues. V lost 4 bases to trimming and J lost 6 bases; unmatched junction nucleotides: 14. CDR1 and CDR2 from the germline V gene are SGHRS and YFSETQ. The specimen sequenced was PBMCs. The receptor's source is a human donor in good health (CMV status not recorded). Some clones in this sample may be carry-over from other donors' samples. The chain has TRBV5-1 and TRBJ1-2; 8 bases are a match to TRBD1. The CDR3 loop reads CASSLREAGGGNGYTF. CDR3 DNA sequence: TGCGCCAGCAGCCTACGGGAGGCAGGGGGCGGGAATGGCTACACCTTC.